Reported below is one T cell receptor (beta chain). No antigen is known for it. Rearranged V-D-J TRB sequences were amplified with a mixed TRB-A/B primer pool. TCRdb reprocessed the multiplex PCR reads with MiXCR, giving one entry per CDR3 protein. The sample carries around 9,700 distinct CDR3 sequences, 25% to 40% recorded once. These data belong to a study of T cell repertoires in aging, cancer and after chemotherapy. Study findings and constraints: In each cancer cohort, median generation probability increased across chemotherapy, suggesting thymic output rebounded. Compared with age-matched healthy donors, untreated hematological or solid cancer patients showed higher blood TCR clonality.

The CDR3 sequence is 12 residues long. The germline V and J ends were trimmed by 3 bases and 1 base, with 7 bases remaining between them. Germline values: CDR1 DFQATT, CDR2 SNEGSKA (reference sequence). TCR beta rearrangements were amplified from peripheral blood genomic DNA. The rearrangement links TRBV20-1 to TRBJ2-7; possibly TRBD1 for D (6 bases). Sequencing used blood. The origin of this receptor is a human donor in good health. The CDR3 reads CSASRGSYEQYF. The CDR3 coding sequence is TGCAGTGCTAGCAGGGGATCCTACGAGCAGTACTTC.